What follows are 7 T cell receptor beta chains derived from one specimen sequenced in a study of post-analysis software for immune sequencing data. Unique molecular identifiers tagged the TCR beta cDNA libraries. TCRdb itself ran the PCR reads through MiXCR, one entry per CDR3 protein. The table shows about half a million distinct CDR3 sequences, with around 40% occurring only once. For these receptors, no antigen is known. Study conclusions and caveats: Higher frequency in patients than in controls was seen for about five TRBV segments, with TRBV5-6, TRBV5-1 and TRBV20-1 among them.

Sequencing used blood. The receptors stem from a girl aged 10-17 years with multiple sclerosis.

The chain uses TRBV20-1 and TRBJ2-1, with 10 bases that match TRBD2. The ends lost 5 bases at V and 3 bases at J; junction bases unmatched: 4. CDR3 length equals 14 residues. Germline lookup yields CDR1 DFQATT and CDR2 SNEGSKA (reference sequence). CDR3 DNA: TGCAGTGCTCCAGCGGGAGGGGACTACAATGAGCAGTTCTTC. Translated, it gives CSAPAGGDYNEQFF.

In regard to this clonotype: The conserved closing phenylalanine or tryptophan is absent in this CDR3, likely reflecting a read error. J is TRBJ2-1 and V is TRBV29-1, with unresolved D. Germline CDR1 reads SQVTM; CDR2 reads ANQGSEA. There are 13 residues in the CDR3. Trimming removed 0 bases at V and 9 bases at J, with 12 bases between. The CDR3 loop is CSVEDHRAGEQFS. CDR3 sequence (DNA): TGCAGCGTTGAAGACCACCGGGCTGGTGAGCAGTTCTCC.

This clonotype turned up a few times. The chain joins TRBV7-2 to TRBJ2-2; 10 bases are a match to TRBD2. The trim removed 3 bases at V and 6 bases at J, leaving 4 bases unmatched. CDR3 length: 15 amino acids. Germline loops: CDR1 SGHTA, CDR2 FQGNSA. The CDR3 region has the DNA TGTGCCAGCAGCTTGGCTAGCGGGAGTCCCGGGGAGCTGTTTTTT. Protein: CASSLASGSPGELFF.

The chain recombines TRBV27 with TRBJ2-3; 9 bases align to TRBD1. From germline, CDR1 is MNHEY and CDR2 SMNVEV (reference sequence). The V and J ends lost 2 bases and 4 bases, in that order; junction bases with no gene match: 7. The CDR3 length is 16 residues. CDR3 sequence: CASSLLSQGAADTQYF. In nucleotides, the CDR3 is TGTGCCAGCAGTTTACTTTCACAGGGGGCAGCAGATACGCAGTATTTT.

V gene TRBV2 combines with J gene TRBJ1-5; possibly TRBD1 for D (5 bases). The V end was cut by 3 bases, the J end by 11 bases, with 14 bases between. CDR3 length: 13 amino acids. Germline CDR1 and CDR2: SNHLY and FYNNEI. CDR3 in DNA: TGTGCCAGCAGTGAGTTCCGGACAAAGGCCCAGCATTTT. This translates into CASSEFRTKAQHF.

The chain links TRBV7-2 to TRBJ2-5; TRBD2 matches 11 bases. The CDR3 has 17 amino acids. Losses at the gene ends were 1 base for V and 5 bases for J; bases not matched to a gene: 9. Germline assignment: CDR1 SGHTA and CDR2 FQGNSA. The CDR3 bases are TGTGCCAGCAGCTTAGAGGTAGCGGGAGGGCCGGGGGAGACCCAGTACTTC. It codes for CASSLEVAGGPGETQYF.

This clonotype was detected a few times. The chain recombines TRBV5-1 with TRBJ2-1; a possible D gene is TRBD2 (6 bases). CDR1 SGHRS and CDR2 YFSETQ come from the germline V gene. The CDR3 has 16 amino acids. The V gene lost 1 base and the J gene lost 3 bases, with 14 bases spanning the gap. The CDR3 nucleotides are TGCGCCAGCAGCTTGCAGATAGCGGAAAGCTACAATGAGCAGTTCTTC. It is translated as CASSLQIAESYNEQFF.